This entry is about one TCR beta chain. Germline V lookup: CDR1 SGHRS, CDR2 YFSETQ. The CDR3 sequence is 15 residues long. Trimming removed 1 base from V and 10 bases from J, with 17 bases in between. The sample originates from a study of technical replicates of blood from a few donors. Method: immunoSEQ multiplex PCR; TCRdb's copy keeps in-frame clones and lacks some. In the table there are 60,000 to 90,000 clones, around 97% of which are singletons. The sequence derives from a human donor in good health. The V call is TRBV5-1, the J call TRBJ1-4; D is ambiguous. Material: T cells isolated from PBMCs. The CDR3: CASSLTAEGEGKLFF. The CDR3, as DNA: TGCGCCAGCAGCTTGACCGCGGAGGGTGAAGGAAAACTGTTTTTT.